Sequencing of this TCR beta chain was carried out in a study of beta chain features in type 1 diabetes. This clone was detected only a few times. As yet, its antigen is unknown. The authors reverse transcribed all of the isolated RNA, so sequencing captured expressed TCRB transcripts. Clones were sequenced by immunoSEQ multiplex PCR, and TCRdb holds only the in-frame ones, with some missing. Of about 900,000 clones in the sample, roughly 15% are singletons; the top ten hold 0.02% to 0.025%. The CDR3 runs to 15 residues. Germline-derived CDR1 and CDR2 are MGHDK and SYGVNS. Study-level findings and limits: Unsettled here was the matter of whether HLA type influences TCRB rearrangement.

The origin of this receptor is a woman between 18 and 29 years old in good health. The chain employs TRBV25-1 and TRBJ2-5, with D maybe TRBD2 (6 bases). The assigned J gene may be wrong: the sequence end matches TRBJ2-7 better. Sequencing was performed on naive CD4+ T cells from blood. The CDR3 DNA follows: TGTGCCAGCAATGTCGGTCGCGGGATAAACTACGAGCAGTACTTC. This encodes CASNVGRGINYEQYF.